The TCR beta chain under discussion was sequenced for a study of CD8+ T cells in alopecia areata. Sample treatment: oral pan-JAK inhibitor, 5-10 mg twice daily. In this sample, this clone turned up once. RNA was isolated and reverse transcribed to cDNA, the sequencing template. Data came from immunoSEQ multiplex PCR; TCRdb stores just in-frame clones and leaves some out. The sample has a few hundred thousand clones; around 64% are singletons. The source material was CD4+ T cells sorted from blood, sampled at approximately week 52, from a patient treated with tofacitinib. The sequence was collected from a human donor with alopecia areata.

The CDR3 bases are TGTGCCAGCAGCCCCGGACAGCGGGGGCAAGAGACCCAGTACTTC. Protein sequence: CASSPGQRGQETQYF. The rearrangement uses TRBV9 and TRBJ2-5; 8 nucleotides line up with TRBD2. This CDR3 is built from 15 residues. Germline CDR1 reads SGDLS; CDR2 reads YYNGEE. J gave up 2 bases and V 4 bases, and 7 bases lay outside the gene matches. The variable domain in full, with the rest retrieved from reference TRBV9 and TRBJ2-5, is DSGVTQTPKHLITATGQRVTLRCSPRSGDLSVYWYQQSLDQGLQFLIQYYNGEERAKGNILERFSAQQFPDLHSELNLSSLELGDSALYFCASSPGQRGQETQYFGPGTRLLVL.